This TCR beta chain appears in the sequencing data of a study of CD8+ T cells in alopecia areata. The study's findings and limits: Scalp lesions, especially in alopecia totalis/universalis, had higher clonality than normal scalp.

Per the germline V gene, CDR1 is GTSNPN and CDR2 is SVGIG (reference sequence). The CDR3 is 15 amino acids. Trimming took off 3 bases at V and 1 base at J, with 15 bases between the two ends. Treatment of the sample: oral pan-JAK inhibitor, 5-10 mg twice daily. Turning to this clone: The antigen remains unidentified.

TCR sequencing used cDNA made by reverse transcription of extracted RNA. Sequenced by immunoSEQ multiplex PCR; TCRdb stores in-frame clones only, minus some. The table lists hundreds of thousands of clones, 60% of them singletons. The sample here was CD4+ T cells sorted from blood, taken at approximately week 51, from a patient treated with tofacitinib. The chain recombines TRBV30 with TRBJ1-2; D remains unclear. The clonotype was recovered from a human donor with alopecia areata. CDR3 DNA sequence: TGTGCCTGGAGCTACACCTCCGGTTATAACTATGGCTACACCTTC. Its protein is CAWSYTSGYNYGYTF.